This T cell receptor (beta chain) originates from a study of blood T cell repertoires in COVID-19. In the source study's methods: Cell counts per sample came from amplifying reference gene primers. Only in-frame clones appear in the TCRdb table, and some are missing; sequencing was by immunoSEQ multiplex PCR. That table furnishes V, J and clone size, whereas the DNA furnished D and trimming. The sample lists some 190,000 clones; 84% were seen once. V was trimmed by 5 bases and J by 7 bases, leaving 14 bases between them. CDR3 length: 13 residues. CDR1 is SEHNR, CDR2 FQNEAQ, per germline (reference sequence). Recruitment covered over 20 US areas and drew participants whose ages spanned about 18 to 100 years. The study assigned cohorts using participant-reported clinical history.

This chain uses TRBV7-9 with TRBJ1-2; unclear D gene. The sequence was obtained from a woman in her thirties who had been exposed to COVID-19. Sequencing was done on a sample of PBMCs or T cells enriched from blood (not recorded which). This chain's CDR3 is CASSVDAVVGYTF. The CDR3 coding sequence is TGTGCCAGCAGCGTAGACGCGGTCGTTGGCTACACCTTC.